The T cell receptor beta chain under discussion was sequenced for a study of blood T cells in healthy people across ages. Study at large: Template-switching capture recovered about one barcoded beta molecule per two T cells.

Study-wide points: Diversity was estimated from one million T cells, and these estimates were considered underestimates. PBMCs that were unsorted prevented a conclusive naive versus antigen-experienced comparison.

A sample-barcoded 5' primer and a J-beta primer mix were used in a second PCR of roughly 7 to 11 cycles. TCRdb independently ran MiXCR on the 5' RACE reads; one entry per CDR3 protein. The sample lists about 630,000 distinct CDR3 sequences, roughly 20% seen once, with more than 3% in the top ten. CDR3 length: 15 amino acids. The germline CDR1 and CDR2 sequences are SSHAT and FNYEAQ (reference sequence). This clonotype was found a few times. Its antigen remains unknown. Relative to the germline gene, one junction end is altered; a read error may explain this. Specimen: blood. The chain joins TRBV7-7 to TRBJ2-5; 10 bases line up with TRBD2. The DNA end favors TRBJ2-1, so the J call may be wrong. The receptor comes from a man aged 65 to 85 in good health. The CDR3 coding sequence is TGTGCTAGCAGCTTAGAGACTAGCGGGTGCAATGAGCAGTTCTTC. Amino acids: CASSLETSGCNEQFF.